This TCR beta chain was captured in a study of T cells in Graves' hyperthyroidism and ophthalmopathy. Trimming took 5 bases from V and 0 from J, leaving 14 bases between them. Germline V gene lookup returns CDR1 DFQATT and CDR2 SNEGSKA (reference sequence). CDR3 size: 14 residues. Study outcomes and limitations: Among clonotypes expanded in thyroid above 0.001, most were also found in blood.

PBMCs were sourced from 9 to 10 ml fresh peripheral blood. This clonotype has a count of ten or more. Its antigen is not known. Amplified TCR beta CDR3 regions came from RNA transcripts. HTBI primers were employed in a first-round RT-PCR of the TCR CDR3. TCRdb passed the multiplex PCR reads through MiXCR, listing each CDR3 protein once. The sample lists some 740,000 distinct CDR3 sequences, 12% to 15% occurring once. This clonotype was sampled from a young woman with Graves' hyperthyroidism. V gene TRBV20-1 combines with J gene TRBJ2-7, with unresolved D. Sequencing used blood. The CDR3 region has the DNA TGCAGTGCTGGATCAACTTTTAGCTCCTACGAGCAGTACTTC. Translating it yields CSAGSTFSSYEQYF.